What follows describes a single TCR beta chain. The sample originates from a study of blood T cell dynamics during melanoma immunotherapy. Study-wide context: Metastatic melanoma patients received first-line pembrolizumab or nivolumab plus ipilimumab.

Time point specified: week 3, after first cycle of checkpoint inhibitor. Looked up from germline, CDR1 is MNHNS and CDR2 is SASEGT. This CDR3 spans 13 amino acids. The V end lost 6 bases, the J end lost 1 base, and 7 bases lay between the germline ends. TCRdb's table, derived via immunoSEQ multiplex PCR, lists solely in-frame clones and lacks some. The sample records under 20,000 clones, roughly nine tenths being singletons. J is TRBJ2-1 and V is TRBV6-1; maybe TRBD1 (6 bases). The source material was blood, sampled from a patient treated with checkpoint blockade. The receptor was isolated from a human donor with melanoma. CDR3 sequence (DNA): TGTGCCAGCAGGGACAGATCCTACAATGAGCAGTTCTTC. Encoded protein: CASRDRSYNEQFF.